This T cell receptor beta chain was obtained from a study of graft-versus-host responses after intestinal transplantation. Overall study findings and caveats: Individuals carrying graft-donor T cell macrochimerism showed high graft-versus-host to host-versus-graft clonal ratios in allografts. Levels of circulating GvH clones at their peak were associated with early post-transplant HvG declines.

Responders labeled with CFSE (roughly 200,000) were plated with roughly 200,000 irradiated, violet-dye-labeled stimulators. CD3+CD4+ and CD3+CD8+ responders that were proliferating and CFSE-low were sorted post-reaction. TCRdb keeps only in-frame clones here, not all; method: immunoSEQ multiplex PCR. The sample records about 14,000 clones, about a third being singletons. The V end was cut by 6 bases, the J end by 4 bases, with 15 bases between. The CDR3 extends over 14 amino acids. Germline CDR1 WSHSY, CDR2 SAAADI. The TCR was taken from a human patient who received an intestinal transplant. The chain joins TRBV10-2 to TRBJ1-2, with a weak D call TRBD1 (6 bases). Sequenced here: alloreactive CD8+ T cells from a mixed lymphocyte reaction culture, sampled before intestinal transplant. Subset here: CFSE-low proliferating T cells sorted from roughly six-day pre-transplant mixed lymphocyte reaction (GvH or HvG direction). The CDR3 protein is CASRGPQQGYGYTF. In nucleotides, the CDR3 is TGCGCCAGCAGAGGACCCCAACAGGGCTATGGCTACACCTTC.